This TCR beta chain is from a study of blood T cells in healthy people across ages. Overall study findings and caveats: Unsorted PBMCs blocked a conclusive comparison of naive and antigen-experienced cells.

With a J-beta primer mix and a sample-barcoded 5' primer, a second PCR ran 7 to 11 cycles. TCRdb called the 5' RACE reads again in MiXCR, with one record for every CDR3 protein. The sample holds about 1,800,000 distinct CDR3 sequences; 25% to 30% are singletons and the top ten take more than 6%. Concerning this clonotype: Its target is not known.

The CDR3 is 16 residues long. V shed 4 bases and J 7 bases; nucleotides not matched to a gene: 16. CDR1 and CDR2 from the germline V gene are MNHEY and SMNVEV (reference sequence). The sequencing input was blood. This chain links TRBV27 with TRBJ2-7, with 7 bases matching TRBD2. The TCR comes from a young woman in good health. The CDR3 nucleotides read TGTGCCAGCAGTTCGCTGGGAGGGACCCCGCTGGGGGAGCAGTACTTC. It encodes CASSSLGGTPLGEQYF.